Below, 4 T cell receptor beta chains from the same sample are listed, as sequenced in a study of blood T cell repertoires in COVID-19. Generated by immunoSEQ multiplex PCR, the TCRdb table keeps only in-frame clones and is missing some. The repertoire has tens of thousands of clones, around 87% of them found once; the top ten carry over 15%. The sequenced sample consisted of peripheral blood. The receptors originated from a woman aged 60-75 years with COVID-19, enrolled during active disease.

This chain links TRBV5-6 with TRBJ1-4, with TRBD1 as a possible D gene (5 bases). The germline gives CDR1 SGHDT, CDR2 YYEEEE. Trimming took 2 bases from V and 7 from J, leaving 9 bases between them. The CDR3 loop spans 13 amino acids. Here the CDR3 reads CASSLERGEKLFF. The CDR3 DNA reads as TGTGCCAGCAGCTTAGAAAGGGGTGAAAAACTGTTTTTT.

The rearrangement joins TRBV7-2 to TRBJ2-3; 8 positions match TRBD2. Germline V gene sequence: CDR1 SGHTA, CDR2 FQGNSA. The junction had 3 bases not matched to a gene; V was cut back by 0 bases and J by 4 bases. The CDR3 is 15 residues long. CDR3 coding DNA: TGTGCCAGCAGCTTAGCGGTCGGGAGGGCAGATACGCAGTATTTT. Protein product: CASSLAVGRADTQYF.

The gene calls are TRBV30 and TRBJ1-1; a possible D gene is TRBD1 (5 bases). The CDR3 length is 15 residues. Germline loops: CDR1 GTSNPN, CDR2 SVGIG (reference sequence). The V end lost 5 bases, the J end lost 4 bases, and 20 bases lay between the germline ends. The CDR3 nucleotides are TGTGCCTGGGAAGGGAGGGGCGATCTGGGCACTGAAGCTTTCTTT. Its translation is CAWEGRGDLGTEAFF.

The chain is built from TRBV19 and TRBJ1-4; D possibly corresponds to TRBD1 (6 bases). Germline V gene lookup returns CDR1 LNHDA and CDR2 SQIVND (reference sequence). CDR3 length: 19 amino acids. The V end lost 3 bases, the J end lost 8 bases, and 28 bases lay between the germline ends. CDR3 nucleotides: TGTGCCAGTAGTATTCCTCTCGGGGGGCTCCCCCGAAGCTGGGAAAAACTGTTTTTT. Protein product: CASSIPLGGLPRSWEKLFF.